Sequencing of this T cell receptor beta chain was carried out in a study of beta chain features in type 1 diabetes. Study context: In age, gender and cell yields, patients were similar to healthy donors. General observations from the study: PCR might favor shorter templates, equally in patients and controls. In these data, an HLA type influence on TCRB rearrangement remained unresolved. Shorter TCRB CDR3s, moderately but significantly so, marked every one of the four CD4+ subsets in Type 1 diabetes patients.

From germline, CDR1 is GTSNPN and CDR2 SVGIG (reference sequence). After removal of 5 bases from V and 11 bases from J, the junction contained 7 bases not matched to a gene. The CDR3 is 12 residues long. Concerning this clone: Its antigen remains unknown.

Expressed TCRB transcripts got sequenced, as all isolated RNA was reverse transcribed. The read count averaged around 3.5 million across naive, central memory and regulatory T cell samples. The repertoire was sequenced with immunoSEQ multiplex PCR; TCRdb's copy has only in-frame clones and lacks some. This table holds 130,000 or so clones, 17% found once. The material sequenced was central memory CD4+ T cells from blood. The sequence was obtained from a man younger than 35 with type 1 diabetes. The V call is TRBV30, the J call TRBJ2-5; 11 positions match TRBD1. Here the CDR3 DNA reads TGTGCCTGGGGACAGGGGGCGACGGGGCAGTACTTC. This gives the protein CAWGQGATGQYF.